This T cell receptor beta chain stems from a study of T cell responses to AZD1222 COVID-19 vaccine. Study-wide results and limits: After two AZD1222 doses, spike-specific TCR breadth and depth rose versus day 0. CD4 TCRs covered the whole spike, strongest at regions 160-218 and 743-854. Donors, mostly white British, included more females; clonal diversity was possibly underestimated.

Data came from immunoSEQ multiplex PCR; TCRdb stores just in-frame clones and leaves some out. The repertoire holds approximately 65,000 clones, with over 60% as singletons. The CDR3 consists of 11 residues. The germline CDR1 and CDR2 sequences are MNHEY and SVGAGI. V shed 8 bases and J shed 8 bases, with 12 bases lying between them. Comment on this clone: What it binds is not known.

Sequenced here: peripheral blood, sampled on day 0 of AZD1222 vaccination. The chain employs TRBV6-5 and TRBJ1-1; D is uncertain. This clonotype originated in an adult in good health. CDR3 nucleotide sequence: TGTGCCAGCCTCGACTACTCCGAAGCTTTCTTT. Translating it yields CASLDYSEAFF.